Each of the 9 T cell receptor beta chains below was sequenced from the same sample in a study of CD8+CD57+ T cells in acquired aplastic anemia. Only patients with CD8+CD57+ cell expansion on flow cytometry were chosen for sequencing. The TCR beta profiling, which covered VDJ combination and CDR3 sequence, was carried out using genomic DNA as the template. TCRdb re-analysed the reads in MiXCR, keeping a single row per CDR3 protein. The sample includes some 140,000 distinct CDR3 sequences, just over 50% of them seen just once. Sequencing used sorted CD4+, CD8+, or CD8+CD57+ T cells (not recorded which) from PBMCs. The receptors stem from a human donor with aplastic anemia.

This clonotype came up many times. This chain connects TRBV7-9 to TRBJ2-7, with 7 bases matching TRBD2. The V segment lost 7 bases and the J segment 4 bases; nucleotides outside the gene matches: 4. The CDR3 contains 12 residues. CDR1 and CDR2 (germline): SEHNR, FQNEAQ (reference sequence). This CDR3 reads CASNPGGYEQYF. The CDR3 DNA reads TGTGCCAGCAACCCGGGGGGTTACGAGCAGTACTTC.

CDR3 residues: CASSLQHGELFF. Written as DNA, the CDR3 is TGTGCCAGCAGCCTGCAGCACGGGGAGCTGTTTTTT. V and J are TRBV7-2 and TRBJ2-2; D not resolved. V was pared by 5 bases and J by 7 bases, with 8 bases between. The CDR3 spans 12 residues. Germline V lookup: CDR1 SGHTA, CDR2 FQGNSA.

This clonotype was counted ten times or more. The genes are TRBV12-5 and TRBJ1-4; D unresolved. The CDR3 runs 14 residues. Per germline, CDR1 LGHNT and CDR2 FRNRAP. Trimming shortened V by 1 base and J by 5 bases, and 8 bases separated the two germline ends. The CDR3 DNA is TGTGCTAGTGGTTTGGGGGATAAAAATGAAAAACTGTTTTTT. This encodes CASGLGDKNEKLFF.

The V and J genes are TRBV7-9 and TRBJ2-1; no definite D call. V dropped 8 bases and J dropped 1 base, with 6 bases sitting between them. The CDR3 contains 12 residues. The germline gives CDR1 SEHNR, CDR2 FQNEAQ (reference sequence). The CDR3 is CASGRSYNEQFF. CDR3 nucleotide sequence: TGTGCCAGCGGTCGTTCCTACAATGAGCAGTTCTTC.

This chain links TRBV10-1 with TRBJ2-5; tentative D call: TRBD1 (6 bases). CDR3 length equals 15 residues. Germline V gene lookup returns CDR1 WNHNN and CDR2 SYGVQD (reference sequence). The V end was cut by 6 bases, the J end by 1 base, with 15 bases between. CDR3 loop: CASSQGTGIQETQYF. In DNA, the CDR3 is TGCGCCAGCAGCCAGGGAACAGGGATCCAAGAGACCCAGTACTTC.

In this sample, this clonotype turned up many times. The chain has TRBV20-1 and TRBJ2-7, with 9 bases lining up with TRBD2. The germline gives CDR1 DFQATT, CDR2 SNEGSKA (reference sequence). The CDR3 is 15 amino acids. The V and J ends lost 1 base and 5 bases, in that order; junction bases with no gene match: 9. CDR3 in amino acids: CSARGPGQRGDEQYF. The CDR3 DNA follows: TGCAGTGCTAGAGGCCCGGGACAGCGGGGGGACGAGCAGTACTTC.

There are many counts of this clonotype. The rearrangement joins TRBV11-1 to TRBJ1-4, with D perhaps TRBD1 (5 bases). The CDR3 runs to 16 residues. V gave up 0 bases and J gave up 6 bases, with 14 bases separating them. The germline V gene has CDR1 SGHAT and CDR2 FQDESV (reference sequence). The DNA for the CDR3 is TGTGCCAGCAGCTTAGCGCCGGGGGGAAAGGATGAAAAACTGTTTTTT. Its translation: CASSLAPGGKDEKLFF. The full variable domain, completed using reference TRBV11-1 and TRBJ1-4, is EAEVAQSPRYKITEKSQAVAFWCDPISGHATLYWYRQILGQGPELLVQFQDESVVDDSQLPKDRFSAERLKGVDSTLKIQPAELGDSAMYLCASSLAPGGKDEKLFFGSGTQLSVL.

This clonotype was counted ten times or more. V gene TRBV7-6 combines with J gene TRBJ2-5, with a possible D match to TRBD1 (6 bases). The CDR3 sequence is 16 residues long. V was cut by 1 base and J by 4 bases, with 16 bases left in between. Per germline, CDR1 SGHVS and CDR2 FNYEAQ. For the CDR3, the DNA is TGTGCCAGCAGCTTAGGGACAGAGGGGCAGGGAGAGACCCAGTACTTC. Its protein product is CASSLGTEGQGETQYF. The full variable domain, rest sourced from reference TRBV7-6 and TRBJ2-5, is GAGVSQSPRYKVTKRGQDVALRCDPISGHVSLYWYRQALGQGPEFLTYFNYEAQQDKSGLPNDRFSAERPEGSISTLTIQRTEQRDSAMYRCASSLGTEGQGETQYFGPGTRLLVL.

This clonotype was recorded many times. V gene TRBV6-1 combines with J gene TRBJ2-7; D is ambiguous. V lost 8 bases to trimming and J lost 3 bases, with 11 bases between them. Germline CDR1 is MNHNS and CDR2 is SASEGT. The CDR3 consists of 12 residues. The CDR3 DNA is TGTGCCAGCGGGCCAGGCGGCTACGAGCAGTACTTC. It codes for CASGPGGYEQYF.